These T cell receptor beta chains were read from a single sample in a study of neurological immune-mediated disorders. TCRdb fed the 5' RACE reads into MiXCR, producing one record per CDR3 protein. Of approximately 29,000 distinct CDR3 sequences in the sample, roughly 12% were seen once. Sequenced: PBMCs. The source of these receptors is a man aged 60 to 69 in good health. CDR3s include the opening cysteine and the closing phenylalanine or tryptophan. Fields, in order: V gene, clone size, J gene, D gene, CDR3 protein, CDR3 DNA. A D gene is named only where the DNA matches it firmly. The size entry is marked missing in some rows and otherwise reads once, few, many or a size class.

V gene: TRBV5-1
clone size: many
J gene: TRBJ2-7
D gene: -
CDR3 protein: CASSLDLRSSYEQYF
CDR3 DNA: TGCGCCAGCAGCTTGGACCTCAGGAGCTCCTACGAGCAGTACTTC

V gene: TRBV7-2
clone size: -
J gene: TRBJ2-3
D gene: -
CDR3 protein: CASSLGHGASDTHYF
CDR3 DNA: TGTGCCAGCAGTTTAGGACATGGGGCCTCAGATACGCATTATTTT

V gene: TRBV12-3/TRBV12-4
clone size: many
J gene: TRBJ2-2
D gene: -
CDR3 protein: CASSFVQHTGELFF
CDR3 DNA: TGTGCCAGCAGTTTCGTACAGCACACCGGGGAGCTGTTTTTT

V gene: TRBV5-1
clone size: many
J gene: TRBJ2-1
D gene: TRBD2
CDR3 protein: CASSLADGGAYNEQFF
CDR3 DNA: TGCGCCAGCAGCTTGGCCGACGGGGGGGCCTACAATGAGCAGTTCTTC

V gene: TRBV7-9
clone size: many
J gene: TRBJ1-2
D gene: TRBD1
CDR3 protein: CASSKGAGGPEGYTF
CDR3 DNA: TGTGCCAGCAGCAAGGGGGCAGGGGGCCCGGAAGGCTACACCTTC

V gene: TRBV7-8
clone size: few
J gene: TRBJ2-1
D gene: TRBD2
CDR3 protein: CASSLATSGSRNEQFF
CDR3 DNA: TGTGCCAGCAGCTTAGCTACTAGCGGGAGCCGGAATGAGCAGTTCTTC

V gene: TRBV6-5
clone size: many
J gene: TRBJ2-1
D gene: -
CDR3 protein: CASSYSSIEEQFF
CDR3 DNA: TGTGCCAGCAGTTACAGTTCCATCGAAGAGCAGTTCTTC

V gene: TRBV6-6
clone size: many
J gene: TRBJ2-5
D gene: -
CDR3 protein: CASSYVGETQYF
CDR3 DNA: TGTGCCAGCAGTTACGTTGGAGAGACCCAGTACTTC

V gene: TRBV5-1
clone size: many
J gene: TRBJ1-1
D gene: -
CDR3 protein: CASSLWGEAEAFF
CDR3 DNA: TGCGCCAGCAGCCTTTGGGGGGAGGCGGAAGCTTTCTTT

V gene: TRBV6-2/TRBV6-3
clone size: -
J gene: TRBJ2-6
D gene: -
CDR3 protein: CASSYTSSGANVLTF
CDR3 DNA: TGTGCCAGCAGTTACACAAGCTCTGGGGCCAACGTCCTGACTTTC

V gene: TRBV25-1
clone size: -
J gene: TRBJ2-5
D gene: -
CDR3 protein: CANSEWYGRETQYF
CDR3 DNA: TGTGCCAACAGTGAATGGTACGGTCGGGAGACCCAGTACTTC

V gene: TRBV24-1
clone size: many
J gene: TRBJ1-1
D gene: -
CDR3 protein: CATSDLAGYEAFF
CDR3 DNA: TGTGCCACCAGTGATTTGGCAGGCTATGAAGCTTTCTTT

V gene: TRBV5-1
clone size: medium-sized
J gene: TRBJ2-1
D gene: -
CDR3 protein: CASSLAPGNNEQFF
CDR3 DNA: TGCGCCAGCAGCTTGGCCCCCGGAAACAATGAGCAGTTCTTC

V gene: TRBV5-1
clone size: many
J gene: TRBJ2-1
D gene: -
CDR3 protein: CASSSGQRGNEQFF
CDR3 DNA: TGCGCCAGCAGCTCGGGACAGCGGGGTAATGAGCAGTTCTTC

V gene: TRBV5-5
clone size: many
J gene: TRBJ2-2
D gene: -
CDR3 protein: CASSFSGRLTGELFF
CDR3 DNA: TGTGCCAGCAGCTTCTCCGGGAGATTGACCGGGGAGCTGTTTTTT

V gene: TRBV20-1
clone size: many
J gene: TRBJ1-1
D gene: -
CDR3 protein: CSARGGLLGGVNTEAFF
CDR3 DNA: TGCAGTGCTAGGGGCGGGCTTTTGGGGGGCGTCAACACTGAAGCTTTCTTT

V gene: TRBV7-9
clone size: -
J gene: TRBJ1-1
D gene: -
CDR3 protein: CASGLVDNTEAFF
CDR3 DNA: TGTGCTAGCGGCTTGGTTGATAACACTGAAGCTTTCTTT

V gene: TRBV7-3
clone size: few
J gene: TRBJ2-7
D gene: -
CDR3 protein: CASSDSRTGSAEQYF
CDR3 DNA: TGTGCCAGCAGTGATTCCCGCACCGGGTCGGCCGAGCAGTACTTC

V gene: TRBV5-1
clone size: many
J gene: TRBJ2-3
D gene: TRBD1
CDR3 protein: CASSSRTGVRTDTQYF
CDR3 DNA: TGCGCCAGCAGCTCTCGGACAGGGGTTAGGACAGATACGCAGTATTTT

V gene: TRBV7-2
clone size: -
J gene: TRBJ2-1
D gene: TRBD2
CDR3 protein: CASNTGLAGYEQFF
CDR3 DNA: TGTGCCAGCAACACGGGACTAGCGGGTTATGAGCAGTTCTTC

V gene: TRBV19
clone size: -
J gene: TRBJ2-4
D gene: -
CDR3 protein: CASSTERLNIQYF
CDR3 DNA: TGTGCCAGTAGTACAGAAAGGTTGAACATTCAGTACTTC

V gene: TRBV5-1
clone size: many
J gene: TRBJ2-7
D gene: TRBD1
CDR3 protein: CASSPAQGAYEQYF
CDR3 DNA: TGCGCCAGCAGCCCCGCACAGGGGGCCTACGAGCAGTACTTC

V gene: TRBV5-1
clone size: many
J gene: TRBJ2-3
D gene: -
CDR3 protein: CASSLDRNTDTQYF
CDR3 DNA: TGCGCCAGCAGCTTGGACAGAAACACAGATACGCAGTATTTT

V gene: TRBV20-1
clone size: many
J gene: TRBJ2-7
D gene: -
CDR3 protein: CSASYPGASYEQYF
CDR3 DNA: TGCAGTGCTAGTTATCCCGGGGCTAGCTACGAGCAGTACTTC

V gene: TRBV5-6
clone size: many
J gene: TRBJ1-2
D gene: -
CDR3 protein: CASSPGASVLGYTF
CDR3 DNA: TGTGCCAGCAGCCCCGGGGCGTCCGTGCTCGGCTACACCTTC

V gene: TRBV14
clone size: -
J gene: TRBJ2-5
D gene: -
CDR3 protein: CASSKLRQNTQYF
CDR3 DNA: TGTGCCAGCAGCAAGTTAAGACAGAATACCCAGTACTTC

V gene: TRBV20-1
clone size: many
J gene: TRBJ2-3
D gene: TRBD2
CDR3 protein: CSATGREGADTQYF
CDR3 DNA: TGCAGTGCTACGGGTCGGGAGGGTGCAGATACGCAGTATTTT

V gene: TRBV27
clone size: many
J gene: TRBJ2-1
D gene: -
CDR3 protein: CASSLWRESEQFF
CDR3 DNA: TGTGCCAGCAGTTTATGGAGGGAAAGTGAGCAGTTCTTC

V gene: TRBV6-6
clone size: -
J gene: TRBJ1-1
D gene: -
CDR3 protein: CASSFRGGANTEDFF
CDR3 DNA: TGTGCCAGCAGTTTCCGCGGCGGGGCTAACACTGAAGATTTCTTT

V gene: TRBV11-1
clone size: many
J gene: TRBJ2-2
D gene: TRBD1
CDR3 protein: CASSLNRGNTGELFF
CDR3 DNA: TGTGCCAGCAGCTTAAACAGGGGAAACACCGGGGAGCTGTTTTTT

V gene: TRBV4-3
clone size: many
J gene: TRBJ2-1
D gene: -
CDR3 protein: CASSPLLPARINEQFF
CDR3 DNA: TGCGCCAGCAGCCCCCTCCTTCCGGCTCGGATCAATGAGCAGTTCTTC

V gene: TRBV7-8
clone size: many
J gene: TRBJ2-1
D gene: -
CDR3 protein: CASSPGQYSYNEQFF
CDR3 DNA: TGTGCCAGCAGCCCCGGACAGTACTCCTACAATGAGCAGTTCTTC

V gene: TRBV5-1
clone size: -
J gene: TRBJ2-1
D gene: TRBD1
CDR3 protein: CASSWGTGGHEQFF
CDR3 DNA: TGCGCCAGCAGCTGGGGGACAGGGGGCCATGAGCAGTTCTTC

V gene: TRBV20-1
clone size: many
J gene: TRBJ1-1
D gene: -
CDR3 protein: CSASPLGAEAFF
CDR3 DNA: TGCAGTGCTAGTCCACTAGGCGCTGAAGCTTTCTTT

V gene: TRBV6-5
clone size: medium-sized
J gene: TRBJ2-3
D gene: -
CDR3 protein: CASRPHLGTDTQYF
CDR3 DNA: TGTGCCAGCAGGCCCCACTTGGGTACAGATACGCAGTATTTT

V gene: TRBV28
clone size: once
J gene: TRBJ1-5
D gene: -
CDR3 protein: CARRKPSGQPQHF
CDR3 DNA: TGTGCCAGAAGGAAGCCCTCCGGTCAGCCCCAGCATTTT